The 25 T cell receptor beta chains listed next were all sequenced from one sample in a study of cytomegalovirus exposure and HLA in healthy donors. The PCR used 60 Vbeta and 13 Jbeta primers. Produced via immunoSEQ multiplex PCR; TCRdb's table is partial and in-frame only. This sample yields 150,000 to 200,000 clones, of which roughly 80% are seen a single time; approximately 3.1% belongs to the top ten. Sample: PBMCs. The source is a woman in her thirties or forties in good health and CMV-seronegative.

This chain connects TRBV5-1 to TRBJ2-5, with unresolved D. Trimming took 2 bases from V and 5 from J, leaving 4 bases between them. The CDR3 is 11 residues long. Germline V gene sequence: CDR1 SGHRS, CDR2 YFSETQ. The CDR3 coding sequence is TGCGCCAGCAGCTTACTTGAGACCCAGTACTTC. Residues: CASSLLETQYF.

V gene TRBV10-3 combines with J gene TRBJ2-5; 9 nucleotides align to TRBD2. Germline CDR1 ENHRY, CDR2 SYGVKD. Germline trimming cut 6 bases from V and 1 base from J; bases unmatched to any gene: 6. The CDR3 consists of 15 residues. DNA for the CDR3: TGTGCCATCAGCTCTAGCGGGGCGCCCCAAGAGACCCAGTACTTC. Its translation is CAISSSGAPQETQYF.

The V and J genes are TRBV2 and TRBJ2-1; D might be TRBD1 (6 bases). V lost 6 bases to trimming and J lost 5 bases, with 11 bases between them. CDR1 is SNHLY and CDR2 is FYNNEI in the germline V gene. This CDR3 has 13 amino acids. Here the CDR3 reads CASRQGVDNEQFF. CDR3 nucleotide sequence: TGTGCCAGCAGACAGGGAGTAGACAATGAGCAGTTCTTC.

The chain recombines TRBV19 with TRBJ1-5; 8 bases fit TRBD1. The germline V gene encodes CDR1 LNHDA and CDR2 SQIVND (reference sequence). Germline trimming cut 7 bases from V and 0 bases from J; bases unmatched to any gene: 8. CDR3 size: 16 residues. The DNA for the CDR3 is TGTGCCAGTATCCCGGGACAGGCGTATAGCAATCAGCCCCAGCATTTT. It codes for CASIPGQAYSNQPQHF.

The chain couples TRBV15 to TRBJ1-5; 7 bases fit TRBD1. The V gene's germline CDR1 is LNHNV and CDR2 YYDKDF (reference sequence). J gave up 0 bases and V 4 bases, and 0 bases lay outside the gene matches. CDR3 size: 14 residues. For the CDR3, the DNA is TGTGCCACCAGCAACAGGGGTAGCAATCAGCCCCAGCATTTT. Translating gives CATSNRGSNQPQHF.

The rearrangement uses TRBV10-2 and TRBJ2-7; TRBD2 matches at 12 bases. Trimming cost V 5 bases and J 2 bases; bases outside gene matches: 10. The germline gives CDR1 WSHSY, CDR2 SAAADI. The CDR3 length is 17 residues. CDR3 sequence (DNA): TGCGCCAGCAGTCGCACTAGCGGGGGGTACCTCGCCTACGAGCAGTACTTC. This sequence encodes CASSRTSGGYLAYEQYF.

Here the CDR3 reads CASSQSGLAGGGTDTQYF. CDR3 in DNA: TGCGCCAGCAGCCAATCCGGACTAGCGGGGGGGGGCACAGATACGCAGTATTTT. The chain couples TRBV4-1 to TRBJ2-3, with 15 bases aligning to TRBD2. The CDR3 length is 18 residues. V shed 2 bases, J shed 1 base, and the junction held 4 bases outside the gene matches. Germline-derived CDR1 and CDR2 are MGHRA and YSYEKL.

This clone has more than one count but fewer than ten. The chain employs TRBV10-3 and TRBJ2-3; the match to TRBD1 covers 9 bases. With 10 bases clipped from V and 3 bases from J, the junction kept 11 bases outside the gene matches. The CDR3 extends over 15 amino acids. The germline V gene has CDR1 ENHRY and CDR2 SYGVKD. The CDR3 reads CATEPDRGRTDTQYF. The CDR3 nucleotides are TGTGCCACCGAACCTGACAGGGGGAGGACAGATACGCAGTATTTT.

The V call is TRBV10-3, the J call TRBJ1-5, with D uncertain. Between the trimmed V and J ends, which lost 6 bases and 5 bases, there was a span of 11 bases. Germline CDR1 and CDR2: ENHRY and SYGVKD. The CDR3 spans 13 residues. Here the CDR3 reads CAISPTLDQPQHF. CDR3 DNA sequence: TGTGCCATCAGCCCGACACTTGATCAGCCCCAGCATTTT.

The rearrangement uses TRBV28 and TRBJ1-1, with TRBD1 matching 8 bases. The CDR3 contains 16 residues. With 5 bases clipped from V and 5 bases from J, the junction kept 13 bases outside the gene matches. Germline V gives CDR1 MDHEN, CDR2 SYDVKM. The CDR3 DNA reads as TGTGCCAGCAGTCCCCCGGGACAGGAGCCTTGGACTGAAGCTTTCTTT. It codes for CASSPPGQEPWTEAFF.

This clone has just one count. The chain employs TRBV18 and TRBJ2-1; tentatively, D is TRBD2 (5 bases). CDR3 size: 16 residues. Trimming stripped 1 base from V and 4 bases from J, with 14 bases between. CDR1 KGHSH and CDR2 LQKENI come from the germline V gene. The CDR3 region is CASSPQGRTLYNEQFF. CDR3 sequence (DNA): TGTGCCAGCTCACCACAGGGCCGGACTCTTTACAATGAGCAGTTCTTC.

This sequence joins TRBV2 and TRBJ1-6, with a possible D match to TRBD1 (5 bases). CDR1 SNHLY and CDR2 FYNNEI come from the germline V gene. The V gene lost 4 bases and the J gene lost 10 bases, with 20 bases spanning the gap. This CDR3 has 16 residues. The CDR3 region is CASSVSSRVVNSPLHF. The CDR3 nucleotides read TGTGCCAGCAGTGTATCCAGCAGGGTGGTAAACTCACCCCTCCACTTT.

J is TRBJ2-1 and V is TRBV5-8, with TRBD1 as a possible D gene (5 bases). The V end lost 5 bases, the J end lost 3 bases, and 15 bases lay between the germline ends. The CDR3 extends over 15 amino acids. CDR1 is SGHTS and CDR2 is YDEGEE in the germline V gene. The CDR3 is CASRTRVDFYNEQFF. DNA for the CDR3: TGTGCCAGCAGGACCAGGGTAGATTTCTACAATGAGCAGTTCTTC.

CDR3 nucleotides: TGTGCCAGCAGCTTAGGGTGGCGGCCAGATACGCAGTATTTT. Amino acids: CASSLGWRPDTQYF. V is TRBV7-2 and J is TRBJ2-3; unclear D gene. Germline V lookup: CDR1 SGHTA, CDR2 FQGNSA. CDR3 length: 14 amino acids. V lost 1 base and J lost 4, with 9 bases in between.

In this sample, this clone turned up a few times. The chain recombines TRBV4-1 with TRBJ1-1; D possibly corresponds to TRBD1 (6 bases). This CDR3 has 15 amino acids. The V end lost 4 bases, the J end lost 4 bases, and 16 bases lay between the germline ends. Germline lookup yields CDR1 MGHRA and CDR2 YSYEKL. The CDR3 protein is CASSPEGGRITEAFF. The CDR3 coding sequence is TGCGCCAGCAGCCCCGAGGGGGGGCGTATCACTGAAGCTTTCTTT.

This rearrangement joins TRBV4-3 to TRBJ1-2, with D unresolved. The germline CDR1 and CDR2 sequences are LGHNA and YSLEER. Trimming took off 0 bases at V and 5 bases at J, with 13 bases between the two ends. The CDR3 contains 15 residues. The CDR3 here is CASSQDEQRWYGYTF. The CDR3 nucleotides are TGCGCCAGCAGCCAAGATGAGCAGCGCTGGTATGGCTACACCTTC.

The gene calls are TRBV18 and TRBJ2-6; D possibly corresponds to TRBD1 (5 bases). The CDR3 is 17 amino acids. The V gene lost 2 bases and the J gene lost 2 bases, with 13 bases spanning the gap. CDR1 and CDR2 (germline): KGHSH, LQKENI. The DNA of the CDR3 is TGTGCCAGCTCACCATTGGCAGGGTACGCTGGGGCCAACGTCCTGACTTTC. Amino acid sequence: CASSPLAGYAGANVLTF.

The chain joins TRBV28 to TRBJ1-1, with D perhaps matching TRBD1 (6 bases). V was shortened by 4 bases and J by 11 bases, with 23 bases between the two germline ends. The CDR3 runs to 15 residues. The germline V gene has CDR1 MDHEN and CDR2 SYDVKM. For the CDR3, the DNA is TGTGCCAGCAGTTCCCAAAACGCAGGGGTTGAGGAGGCTTTCTTT. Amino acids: CASSSQNAGVEEAFF.

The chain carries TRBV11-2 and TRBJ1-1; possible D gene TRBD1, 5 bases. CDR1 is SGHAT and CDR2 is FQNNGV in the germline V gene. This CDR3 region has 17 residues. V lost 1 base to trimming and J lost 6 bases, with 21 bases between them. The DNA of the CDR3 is TGTGCCAGCAGCTTAGCGGGGGACGAAAACTCCGCCGCTGAAGCTTTCTTT. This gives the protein CASSLAGDENSAAEAFF. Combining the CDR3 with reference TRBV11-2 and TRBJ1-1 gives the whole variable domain EAGVAQSPRYKIIEKRQSVAFWCNPISGHATLYWYQQILGQGPKLLIQFQNNGVVDDSQLPKDRFSAERLKGVDSTLKIQPAKLEDSAVYLCASSLAGDENSAAEAFFGQGTRLTVV.

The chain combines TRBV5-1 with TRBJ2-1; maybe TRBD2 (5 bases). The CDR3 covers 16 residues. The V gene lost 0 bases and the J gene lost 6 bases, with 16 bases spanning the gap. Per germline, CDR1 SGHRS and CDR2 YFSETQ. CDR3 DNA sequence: TGCGCCAGCAGCTTGGCCGAAACGGGGTTCGGCAATGAGCAGTTCTTC. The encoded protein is CASSLAETGFGNEQFF.

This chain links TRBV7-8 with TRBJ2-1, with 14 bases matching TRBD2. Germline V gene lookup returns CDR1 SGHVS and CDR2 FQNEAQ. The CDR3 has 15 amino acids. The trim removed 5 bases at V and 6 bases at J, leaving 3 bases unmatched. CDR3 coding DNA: TGTGCCAGCAGCGGTGGGACTAGCGGGAGCAATGAGCAGTTCTTC. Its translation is CASSGGTSGSNEQFF.

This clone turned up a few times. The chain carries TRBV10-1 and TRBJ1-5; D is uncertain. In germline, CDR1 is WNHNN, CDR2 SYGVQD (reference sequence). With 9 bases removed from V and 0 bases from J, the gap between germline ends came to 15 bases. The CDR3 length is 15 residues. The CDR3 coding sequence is TGCGCCAGTCCGGAGGCAAACTATAGCAATCAGCCCCAGCATTTT. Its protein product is CASPEANYSNQPQHF.

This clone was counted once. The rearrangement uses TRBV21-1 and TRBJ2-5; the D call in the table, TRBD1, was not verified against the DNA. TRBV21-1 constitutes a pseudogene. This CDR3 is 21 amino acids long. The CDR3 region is CASSKGIIPGTVTCPQETQYF. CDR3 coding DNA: TGTGCCAGCAGCAAAGGTATAATCCCCGGGACAGTAACTTGCCCACAAGAGACCCAGTACTTC.

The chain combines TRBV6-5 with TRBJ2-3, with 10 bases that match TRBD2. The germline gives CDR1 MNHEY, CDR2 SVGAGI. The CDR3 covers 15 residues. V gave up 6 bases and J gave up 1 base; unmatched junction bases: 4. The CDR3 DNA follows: TGTGCCAGCAGCCAACTAGCGGGGCGCACAGATACGCAGTATTTT. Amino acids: CASSQLAGRTDTQYF.

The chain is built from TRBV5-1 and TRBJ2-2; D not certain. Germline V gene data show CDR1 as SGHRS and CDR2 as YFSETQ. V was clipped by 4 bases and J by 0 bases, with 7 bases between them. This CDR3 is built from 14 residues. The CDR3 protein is CASSVATNTGELFF. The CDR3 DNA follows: TGCGCCAGCAGCGTGGCAACGAACACCGGGGAGCTGTTTTTT.